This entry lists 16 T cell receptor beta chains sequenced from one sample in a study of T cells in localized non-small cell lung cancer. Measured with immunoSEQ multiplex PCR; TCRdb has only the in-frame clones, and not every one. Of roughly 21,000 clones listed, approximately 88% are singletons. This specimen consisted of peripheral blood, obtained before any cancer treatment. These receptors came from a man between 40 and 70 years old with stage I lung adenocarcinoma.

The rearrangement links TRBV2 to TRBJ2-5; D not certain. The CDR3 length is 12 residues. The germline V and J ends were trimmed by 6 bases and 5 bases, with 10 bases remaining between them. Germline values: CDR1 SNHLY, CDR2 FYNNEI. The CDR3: CASSTTAETQYF. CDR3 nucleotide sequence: TGTGCCAGCAGCACAACGGCGGAGACCCAGTACTTC. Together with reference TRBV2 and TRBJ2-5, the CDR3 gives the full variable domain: EPEVTQTPSHQVTQMGQEVILRCVPISNHLYFYWYRQILGQKVEFLVSFYNNEISEKSEIFDDQFSVERPDGSNFTLKIRSTKLEDSAMYFCASSTTAETQYFGPGTRLLVL.

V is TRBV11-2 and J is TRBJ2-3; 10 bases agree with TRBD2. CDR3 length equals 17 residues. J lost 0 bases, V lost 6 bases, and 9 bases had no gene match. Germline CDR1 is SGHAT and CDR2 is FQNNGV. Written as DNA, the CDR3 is TGTGCCAGCAGTCGACGACTAGCGGGTCCTAGCACAGATACGCAGTATTTT. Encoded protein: CASSRRLAGPSTDTQYF.

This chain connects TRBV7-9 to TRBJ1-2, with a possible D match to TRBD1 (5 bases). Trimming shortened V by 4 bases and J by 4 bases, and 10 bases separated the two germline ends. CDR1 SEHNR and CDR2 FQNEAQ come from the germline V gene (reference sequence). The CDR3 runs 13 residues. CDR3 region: CASSSTEIYGYTF. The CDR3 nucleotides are TGTGCCAGCAGCTCGACAGAGATCTATGGCTACACCTTC. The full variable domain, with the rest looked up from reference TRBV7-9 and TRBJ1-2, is DTGVSQNPRHKITKRGQNVTFRCDPISEHNRLYWYRQTLGQGPEFLTYFQNEAQLEKSRLLSDRFSAERPKGSFSTLEIQRTEQGDSAMYLCASSSTEIYGYTFGSGTRLTVV.

The CDR3 DNA reads TGTGCCAGCAGCTACCCGAAGGGCAGCGGGGTATACAATGAGCAGTTCTTC. It codes for CASSYPKGSGVYNEQFF. The chain recombines TRBV11-2 with TRBJ2-1; 7 bases fit TRBD2. Per the germline V gene, CDR1 is SGHAT and CDR2 is FQNNGV. The CDR3 is 17 residues long. With 4 bases clipped from V and 4 bases from J, the junction kept 13 bases outside the gene matches.

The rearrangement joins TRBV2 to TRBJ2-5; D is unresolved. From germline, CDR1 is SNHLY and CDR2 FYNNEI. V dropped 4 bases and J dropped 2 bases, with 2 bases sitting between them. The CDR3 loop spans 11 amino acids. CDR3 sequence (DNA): TGTGCCAGCAGTGGTCAAGAGACCCAGTACTTC. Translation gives CASSGQETQYF.

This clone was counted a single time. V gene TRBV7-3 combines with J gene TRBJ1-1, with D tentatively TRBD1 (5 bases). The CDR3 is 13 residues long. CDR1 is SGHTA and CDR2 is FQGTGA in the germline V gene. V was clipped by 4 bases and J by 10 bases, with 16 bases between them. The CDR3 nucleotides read TGTGCCAGCAGCTCAACCCCCGGACAAACAGCTTTCTTT. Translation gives CASSSTPGQTAFF.

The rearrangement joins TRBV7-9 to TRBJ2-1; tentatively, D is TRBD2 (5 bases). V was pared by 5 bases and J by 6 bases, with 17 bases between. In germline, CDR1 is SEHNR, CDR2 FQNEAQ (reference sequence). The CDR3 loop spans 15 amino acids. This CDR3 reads CASSPPRERGNEQFF. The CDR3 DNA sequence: TGTGCCAGCAGCCCCCCCAGAGAACGGGGCAATGAGCAGTTCTTC.

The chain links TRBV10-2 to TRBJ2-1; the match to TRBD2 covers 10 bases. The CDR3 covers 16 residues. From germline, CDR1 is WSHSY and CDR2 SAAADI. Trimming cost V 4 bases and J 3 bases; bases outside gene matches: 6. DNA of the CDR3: TGCGCCAGCAGTGGATCCGGGACTAGCGTCTACAATGAGCAGTTCTTC. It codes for CASSGSGTSVYNEQFF.

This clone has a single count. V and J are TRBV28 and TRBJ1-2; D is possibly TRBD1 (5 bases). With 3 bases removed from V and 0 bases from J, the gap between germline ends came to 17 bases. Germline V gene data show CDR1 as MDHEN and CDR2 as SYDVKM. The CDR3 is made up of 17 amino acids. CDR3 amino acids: CASSFDPLHRSNYGYTF. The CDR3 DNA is TGTGCCAGCAGTTTTGACCCTCTACACAGGTCTAACTATGGCTACACCTTC.

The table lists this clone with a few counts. The CDR3 is CAIGSHGYTF. The CDR3 nucleotides are TGTGCCATCGGATCCCATGGCTACACCTTC. The J gene is TRBJ1-2, the V gene TRBV10-3; D is uncertain. The CDR3 is made up of 10 amino acids. V shed 8 bases and J shed 6 bases, with 7 bases lying between them. Germline V gives CDR1 ENHRY, CDR2 SYGVKD.

CDR3 protein: CSGGSSADTQYF. For the CDR3, the DNA is TGCAGCGGTGGAAGCTCCGCAGATACGCAGTATTTT. The V call is TRBV29-1, the J call TRBJ2-3; D unclear. Between the trimmed V and J ends, which lost 7 bases and 4 bases, there was a span of 12 bases. Germline V gene sequence: CDR1 SQVTM, CDR2 ANQGSEA. CDR3 length equals 12 residues.

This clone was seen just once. The CDR3 protein is CASSYSRQYEQYF. CDR3 nucleotides: TGTGCCAGCAGTTACTCGAGGCAGTACGAGCAGTACTTC. J is TRBJ2-7 and V is TRBV6-6; D is undetermined. The CDR3 loop spans 13 amino acids. V dropped 0 bases and J dropped 4 bases, with 7 bases sitting between them. Germline V gene data show CDR1 as MNHNY and CDR2 as SVGAGI (reference sequence).

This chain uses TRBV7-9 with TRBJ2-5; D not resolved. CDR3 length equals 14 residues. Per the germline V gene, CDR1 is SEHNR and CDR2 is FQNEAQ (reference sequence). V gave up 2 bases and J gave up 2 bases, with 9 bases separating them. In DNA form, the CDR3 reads TGTGCCAGCAGCTTAATCCCGGAACAAGAGACCCAGTACTTC. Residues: CASSLIPEQETQYF.

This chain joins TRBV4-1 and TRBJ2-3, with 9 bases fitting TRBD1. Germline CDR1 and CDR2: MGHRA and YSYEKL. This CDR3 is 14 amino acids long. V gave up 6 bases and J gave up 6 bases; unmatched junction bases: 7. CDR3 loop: CASSEGQGGDTQYF. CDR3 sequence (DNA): TGCGCCAGCAGTGAGGGACAGGGAGGGGATACGCAGTATTTT.

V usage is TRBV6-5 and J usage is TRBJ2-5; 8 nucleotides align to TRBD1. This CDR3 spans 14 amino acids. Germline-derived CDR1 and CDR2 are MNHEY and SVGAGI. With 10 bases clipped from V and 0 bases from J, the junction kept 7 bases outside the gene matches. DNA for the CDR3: TGTGCCACCAGGGACAGGCGCAACCAAGAGACCCAGTACTTC. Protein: CATRDRRNQETQYF.

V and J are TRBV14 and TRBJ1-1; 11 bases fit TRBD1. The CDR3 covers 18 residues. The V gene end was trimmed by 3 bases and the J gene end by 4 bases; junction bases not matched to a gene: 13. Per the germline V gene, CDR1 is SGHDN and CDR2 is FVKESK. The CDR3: CASSHRLTPGTGGTEAFF. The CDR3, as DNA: TGTGCCAGCAGCCACCGACTAACCCCCGGGACAGGGGGCACTGAAGCTTTCTTT. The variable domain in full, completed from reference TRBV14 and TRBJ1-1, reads EAGVTQFPSHSVIEKGQTVTLRCDPISGHDNLYWYRRVMGKEIKFLLHFVKESKQDESGMPNNRFLAERTGGTYSTLKVQPAELEDSGVYFCASSHRLTPGTGGTEAFFGQGTRLTVV.